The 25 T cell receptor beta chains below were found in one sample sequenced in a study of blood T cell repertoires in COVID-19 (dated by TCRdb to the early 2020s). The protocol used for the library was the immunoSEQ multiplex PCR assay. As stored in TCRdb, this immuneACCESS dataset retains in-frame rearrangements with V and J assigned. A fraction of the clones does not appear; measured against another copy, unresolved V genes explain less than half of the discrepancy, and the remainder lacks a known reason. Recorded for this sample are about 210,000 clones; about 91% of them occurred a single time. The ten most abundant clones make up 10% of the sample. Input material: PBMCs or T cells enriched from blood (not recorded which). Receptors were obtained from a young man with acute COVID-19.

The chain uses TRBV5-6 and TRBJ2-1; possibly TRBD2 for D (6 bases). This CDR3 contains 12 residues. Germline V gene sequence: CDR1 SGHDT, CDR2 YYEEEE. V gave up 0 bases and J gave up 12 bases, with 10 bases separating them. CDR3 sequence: CASSLGGGVQFF. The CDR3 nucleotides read TGTGCCAGCAGCTTGGGCGGAGGGGTGCAGTTCTTC.

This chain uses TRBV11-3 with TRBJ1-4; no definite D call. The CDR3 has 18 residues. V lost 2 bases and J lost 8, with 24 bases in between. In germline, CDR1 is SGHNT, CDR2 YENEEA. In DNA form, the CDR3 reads TGTGCCAGCAGCTTACTTCGCGGGCATCTCTGGGGAAGAGAAAAACTGTTTTTT. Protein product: CASSLLRGHLWGREKLFF.

This chain's CDR3 is CASSLGQVGTEAFF. As DNA, the CDR3 is TGTGCCAGCAGCCTCGGACAGGTGGGGACTGAAGCTTTCTTT. The chain carries TRBV7-3 and TRBJ1-1; 7 positions match TRBD1. This CDR3 region has 14 residues. Per germline, CDR1 SGHTA and CDR2 FQGTGA. V trimming: 5 bases; J trimming: 5 bases; junction bases outside the gene matches: 8.

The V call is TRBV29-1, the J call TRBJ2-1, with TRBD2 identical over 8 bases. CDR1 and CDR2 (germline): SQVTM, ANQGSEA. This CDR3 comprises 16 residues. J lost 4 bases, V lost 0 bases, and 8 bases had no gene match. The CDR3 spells CSVEDGGTRIYNEQFF. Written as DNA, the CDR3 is TGCAGCGTTGAAGATGGAGGGACTAGGATTTACAATGAGCAGTTCTTC.

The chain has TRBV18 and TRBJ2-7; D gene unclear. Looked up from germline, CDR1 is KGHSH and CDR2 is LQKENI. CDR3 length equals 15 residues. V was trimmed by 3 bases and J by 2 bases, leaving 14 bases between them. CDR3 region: CASSPMEQIPYEQYF. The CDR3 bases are TGTGCCAGCTCACCCATGGAACAGATTCCCTACGAGCAGTACTTC.

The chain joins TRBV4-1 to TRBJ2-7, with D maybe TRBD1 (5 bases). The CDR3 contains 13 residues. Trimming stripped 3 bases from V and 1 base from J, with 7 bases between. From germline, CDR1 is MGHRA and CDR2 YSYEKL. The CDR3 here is CASSHAGSYEQYF. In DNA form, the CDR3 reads TGCGCCAGCAGCCACGCAGGGTCCTACGAGCAGTACTTC.

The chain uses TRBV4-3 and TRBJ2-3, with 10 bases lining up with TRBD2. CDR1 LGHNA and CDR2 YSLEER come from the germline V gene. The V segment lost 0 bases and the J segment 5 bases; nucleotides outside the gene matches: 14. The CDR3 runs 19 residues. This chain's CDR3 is CASSQDLPALAGVGDTQYF. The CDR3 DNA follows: TGCGCCAGCAGCCAAGATCTACCCGCCCTAGCGGGAGTCGGAGATACGCAGTATTTT.

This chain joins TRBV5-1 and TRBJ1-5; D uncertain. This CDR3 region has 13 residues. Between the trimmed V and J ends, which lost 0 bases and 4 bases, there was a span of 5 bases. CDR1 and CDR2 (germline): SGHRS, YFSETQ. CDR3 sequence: CASSLAVNQPQHF. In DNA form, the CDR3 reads TGCGCCAGCAGCTTGGCGGTGAATCAGCCCCAGCATTTT.

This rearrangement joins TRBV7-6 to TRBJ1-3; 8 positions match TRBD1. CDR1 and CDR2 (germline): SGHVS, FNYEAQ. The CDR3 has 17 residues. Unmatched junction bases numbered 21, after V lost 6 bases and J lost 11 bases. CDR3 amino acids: CASRTLLGTGHKAPIYF. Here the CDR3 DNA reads TGTGCCAGCAGGACACTTCTCGGGACAGGACATAAAGCTCCCATATATTTT.

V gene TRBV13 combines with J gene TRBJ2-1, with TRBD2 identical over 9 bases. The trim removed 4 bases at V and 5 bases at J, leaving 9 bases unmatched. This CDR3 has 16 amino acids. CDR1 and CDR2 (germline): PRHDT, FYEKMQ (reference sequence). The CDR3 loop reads CASSSREAGGDNEQFF. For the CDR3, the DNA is TGTGCCAGCAGCTCCCGCGAAGCGGGAGGAGACAATGAGCAGTTCTTC.

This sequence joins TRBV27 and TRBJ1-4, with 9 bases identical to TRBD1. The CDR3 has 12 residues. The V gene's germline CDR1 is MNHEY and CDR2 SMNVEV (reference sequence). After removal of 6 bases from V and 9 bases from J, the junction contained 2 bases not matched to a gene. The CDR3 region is CASRGQGQKLFF. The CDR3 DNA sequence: TGTGCCAGCAGGGGACAGGGCCAAAAACTGTTTTTT.

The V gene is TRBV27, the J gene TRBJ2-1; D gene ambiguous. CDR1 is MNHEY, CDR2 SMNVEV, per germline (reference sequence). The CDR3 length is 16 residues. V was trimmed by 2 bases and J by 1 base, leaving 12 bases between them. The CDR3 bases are TGTGCCAGCAGTTTACGGAGCAGAGCTTCCTACAATGAGCAGTTCTTC. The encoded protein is CASSLRSRASYNEQFF.

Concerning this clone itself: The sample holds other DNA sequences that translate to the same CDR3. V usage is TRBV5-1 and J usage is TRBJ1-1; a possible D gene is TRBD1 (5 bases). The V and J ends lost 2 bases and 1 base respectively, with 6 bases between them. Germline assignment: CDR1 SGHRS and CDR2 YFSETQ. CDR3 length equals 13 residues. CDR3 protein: CASSFGQNTEAFF. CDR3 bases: TGCGCCAGCAGCTTTGGACAGAACACTGAAGCTTTCTTT.

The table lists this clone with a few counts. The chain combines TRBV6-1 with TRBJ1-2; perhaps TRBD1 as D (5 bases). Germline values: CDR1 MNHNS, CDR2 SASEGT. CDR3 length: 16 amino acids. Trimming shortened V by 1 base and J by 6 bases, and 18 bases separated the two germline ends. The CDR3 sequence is CASSEEAGTGGDGYTF. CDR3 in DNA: TGTGCCAGCAGTGAAGAAGCGGGCACGGGGGGTGATGGCTACACCTTC.

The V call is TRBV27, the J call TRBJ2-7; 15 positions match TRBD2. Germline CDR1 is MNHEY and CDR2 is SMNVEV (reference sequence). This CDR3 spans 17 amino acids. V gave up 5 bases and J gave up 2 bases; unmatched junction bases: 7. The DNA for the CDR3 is TGTGCCAGCAGTGGACTAGCGGGAGGGCCCTGGACCTACGAGCAGTACTTC. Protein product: CASSGLAGGPWTYEQYF.

CDR3 protein: CASSLEGRDYEQYF. The CDR3 DNA follows: TGTGCCAGCAGCTTAGAAGGGAGGGACTACGAGCAGTACTTC. The chain carries TRBV13 and TRBJ2-7; 7 nucleotides agree with TRBD2. The CDR3 runs to 14 residues. V shed 1 base and J 3 bases; nucleotides not matched to a gene: 3. Germline V lookup: CDR1 PRHDT, CDR2 FYEKMQ (reference sequence).

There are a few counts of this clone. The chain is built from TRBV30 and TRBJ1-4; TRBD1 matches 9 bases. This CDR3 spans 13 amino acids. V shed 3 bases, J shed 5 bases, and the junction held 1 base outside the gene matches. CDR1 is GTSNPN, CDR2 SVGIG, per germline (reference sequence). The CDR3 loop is CAWRDRGNEKLFF. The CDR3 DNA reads TGTGCCTGGAGAGACAGGGGGAATGAAAAACTGTTTTTT.

CDR3: CATSGPGQGNTGELFF. The CDR3 DNA reads TGTGCCACCAGTGGCCCGGGACAGGGGAACACCGGGGAGCTGTTTTTT. V is TRBV24-1 and J is TRBJ2-2, with TRBD1 matching over 9 bases. V was clipped by 5 bases and J by 1 base; unmatched bases: 4. This CDR3 is 16 amino acids long. Germline CDR1 reads KGHDR; CDR2 reads SFDVKD.

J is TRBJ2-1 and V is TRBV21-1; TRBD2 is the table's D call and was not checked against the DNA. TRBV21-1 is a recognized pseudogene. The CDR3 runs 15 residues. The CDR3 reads CASNPGLAGRNEQFF. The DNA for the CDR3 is TGTGCCAGCAACCCGGGACTAGCGGGACGAAATGAGCAGTTCTTC.

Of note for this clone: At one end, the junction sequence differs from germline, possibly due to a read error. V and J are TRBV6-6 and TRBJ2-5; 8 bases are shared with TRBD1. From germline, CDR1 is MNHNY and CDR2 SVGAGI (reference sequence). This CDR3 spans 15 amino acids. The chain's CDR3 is CASSNSDRVLETQYF. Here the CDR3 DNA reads TGTGCCAGCAGTAACTCGGACAGGGTCTTAGAGACCCAGTACTTC.

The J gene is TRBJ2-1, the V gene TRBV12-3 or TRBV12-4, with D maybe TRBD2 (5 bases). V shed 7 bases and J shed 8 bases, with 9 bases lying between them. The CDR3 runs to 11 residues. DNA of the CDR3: TGTGCCAGCACCCCCGGGGATGAGCAGTTCTTC. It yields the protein CASTPGDEQFF.

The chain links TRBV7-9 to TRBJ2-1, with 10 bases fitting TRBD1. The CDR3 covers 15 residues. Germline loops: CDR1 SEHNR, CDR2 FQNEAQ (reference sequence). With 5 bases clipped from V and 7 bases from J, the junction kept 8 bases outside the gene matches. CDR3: CASSPQGQGSNEQFF. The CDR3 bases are TGTGCCAGCAGCCCCCAGGGACAGGGGAGTAATGAGCAGTTCTTC.

The CDR3 nucleotides read TGTGCCAGCAGCTTAGGACAGCCTCAAAGGGATCATGAGCAGTTCTTC. Its translation: CASSLGQPQRDHEQFF. The rearrangement links TRBV7-9 to TRBJ2-1; a weak D match, TRBD1 (5 bases). This CDR3 comprises 16 residues. Trimming pared 1 base from V and 8 bases from J, leaving 18 bases between. Germline lookup yields CDR1 SEHNR and CDR2 FQNEAQ (reference sequence).

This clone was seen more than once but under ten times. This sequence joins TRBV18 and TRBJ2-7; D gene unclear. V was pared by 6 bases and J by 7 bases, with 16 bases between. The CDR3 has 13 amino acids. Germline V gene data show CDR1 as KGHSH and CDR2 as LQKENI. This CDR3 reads CASSSGNYGEQYF. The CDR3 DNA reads TGTGCCAGCTCTTCCGGTAACTACGGGGAGCAGTACTTC.

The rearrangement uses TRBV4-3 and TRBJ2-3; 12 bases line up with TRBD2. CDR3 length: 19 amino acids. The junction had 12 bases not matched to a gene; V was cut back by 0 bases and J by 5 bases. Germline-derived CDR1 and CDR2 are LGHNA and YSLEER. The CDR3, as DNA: TGCGCCAGCAGCCAAGATCCGCTAGCGGGAGGGCGGGGTATAGATACGCAGTATTTT. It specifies CASSQDPLAGGRGIDTQYF.